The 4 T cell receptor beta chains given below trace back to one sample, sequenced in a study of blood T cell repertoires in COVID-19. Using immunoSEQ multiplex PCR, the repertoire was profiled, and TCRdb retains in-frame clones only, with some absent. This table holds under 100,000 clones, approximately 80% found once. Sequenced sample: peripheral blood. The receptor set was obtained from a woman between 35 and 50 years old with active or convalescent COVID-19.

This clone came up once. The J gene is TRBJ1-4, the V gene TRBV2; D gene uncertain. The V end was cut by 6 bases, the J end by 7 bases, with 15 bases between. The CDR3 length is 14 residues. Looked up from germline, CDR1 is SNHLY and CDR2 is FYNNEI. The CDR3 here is CASRSRGYAEKLFF. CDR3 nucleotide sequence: TGTGCCAGCAGGAGTAGAGGCTACGCTGAAAAACTGTTTTTT.

CDR3 sequence: CASSLKGAGYAEAFF. DNA for the CDR3: TGTGCCAGCAGCCTCAAGGGGGCAGGGTATGCTGAAGCTTTCTTT. V is TRBV6-5 and J is TRBJ1-1; the match to TRBD1 covers 7 bases. Trimming at V came to 6 bases and at J to 6 bases, leaving 13 bases not matched to a gene. CDR1 is MNHEY, CDR2 SVGAGI, per germline. The CDR3 length is 15 residues.

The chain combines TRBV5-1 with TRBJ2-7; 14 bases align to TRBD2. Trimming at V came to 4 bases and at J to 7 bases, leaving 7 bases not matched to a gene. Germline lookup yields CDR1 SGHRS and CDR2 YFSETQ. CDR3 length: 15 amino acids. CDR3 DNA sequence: TGCGCCAGCAGCATGGGACTAGCGGGAGTTAAAGAGCAGTACTTC. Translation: CASSMGLAGVKEQYF.

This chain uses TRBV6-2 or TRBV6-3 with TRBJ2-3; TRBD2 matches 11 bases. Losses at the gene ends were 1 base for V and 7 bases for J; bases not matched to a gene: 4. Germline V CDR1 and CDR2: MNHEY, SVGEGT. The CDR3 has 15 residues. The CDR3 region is CASSYLAGGRNTQYF. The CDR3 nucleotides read TGTGCCAGCAGTTACTTAGCGGGGGGGCGCAATACGCAGTATTTT.